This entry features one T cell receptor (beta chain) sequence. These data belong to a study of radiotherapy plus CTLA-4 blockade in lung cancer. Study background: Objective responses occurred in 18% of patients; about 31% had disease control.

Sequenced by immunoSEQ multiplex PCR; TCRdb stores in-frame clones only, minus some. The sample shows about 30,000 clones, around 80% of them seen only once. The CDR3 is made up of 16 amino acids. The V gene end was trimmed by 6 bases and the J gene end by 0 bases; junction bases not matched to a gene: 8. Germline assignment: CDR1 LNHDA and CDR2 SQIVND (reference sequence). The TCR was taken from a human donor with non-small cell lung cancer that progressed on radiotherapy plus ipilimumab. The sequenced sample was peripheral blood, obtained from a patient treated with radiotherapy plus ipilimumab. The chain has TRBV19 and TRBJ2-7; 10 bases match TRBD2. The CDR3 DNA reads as TGTGCCAGTAGGGCGGGACTAGCGCTACACTCCTACGAGCAGTACTTC. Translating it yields CASRAGLALHSYEQYF.